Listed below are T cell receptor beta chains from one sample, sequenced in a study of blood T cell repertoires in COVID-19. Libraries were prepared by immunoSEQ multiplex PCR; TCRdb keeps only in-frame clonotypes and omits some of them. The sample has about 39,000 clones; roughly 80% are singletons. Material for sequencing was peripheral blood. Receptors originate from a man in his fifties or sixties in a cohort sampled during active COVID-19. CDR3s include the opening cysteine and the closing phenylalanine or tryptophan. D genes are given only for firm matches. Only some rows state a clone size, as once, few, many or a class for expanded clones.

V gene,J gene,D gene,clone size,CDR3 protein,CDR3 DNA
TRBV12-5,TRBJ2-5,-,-,CASGISGRETQYF,TGTGCTAGTGGGATTAGCGGAAGAGAGACCCAGTACTTC
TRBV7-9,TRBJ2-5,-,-,CASSFWVRRPQETQYF,TGTGCCAGCAGCTTTTGGGTGAGGCGACCCCAAGAGACCCAGTACTTC
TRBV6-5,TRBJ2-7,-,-,CASSYSAGMTSYEQYF,TGTGCCAGCAGTTACTCGGCAGGGATGACATCCTACGAGCAGTACTTC
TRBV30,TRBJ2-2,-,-,CAWGGLTNTGELFF,TGTGCCTGGGGGGGGCTCACGAACACCGGGGAGCTGTTTTTT
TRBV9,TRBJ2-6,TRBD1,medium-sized,CASSPRGSRGPGANVLTF,TGTGCCAGCAGCCCCAGGGGCAGCAGGGGGCCAGGGGCCAACGTCCTGACTTTC
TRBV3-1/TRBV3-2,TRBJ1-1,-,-,CASSQGAGMNTEAFF,TGTGCCAGCAGCCAAGGCGCGGGGATGAACACTGAAGCTTTCTTT
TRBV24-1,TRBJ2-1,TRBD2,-,CATGGRAYNEQFF,TGTGCCACCGGTGGGAGGGCCTACAATGAGCAGTTCTTC
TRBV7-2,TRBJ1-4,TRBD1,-,CASSPGYRGPNEKLFF,TGTGCCAGCAGCCCCGGTTACAGGGGGCCTAATGAAAAACTGTTTTTT
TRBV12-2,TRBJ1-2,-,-,CASRLAYQLGPDYGYTF,TGTGCAAGTCGCTTAGCGTACCAGCTGGGCCCAGACTATGGCTACACCTTC
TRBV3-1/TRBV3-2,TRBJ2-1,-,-,CASSPRQGGGEQFF,TGTGCCAGCAGCCCTCGACAGGGCGGGGGGGAGCAGTTCTTC
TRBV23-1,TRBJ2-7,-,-,CASSPPDPTESSYEQYF,TGCGCCAGCAGTCCACCTGATCCAACAGAGAGCTCCTACGAGCAGTACTTC
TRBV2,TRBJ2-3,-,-,CASSVGTYRKRADTQYF,TGTGCCAGCAGTGTGGGGACTTACCGGAAGAGAGCAGATACGCAGTATTTT
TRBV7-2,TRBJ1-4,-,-,CASSSARASEKLFF,TGTGCCAGCAGCTCGGCCAGGGCGAGTGAAAAACTGTTTTTT
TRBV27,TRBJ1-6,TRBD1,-,CASSFFSRGNSPLHF,TGTGCCAGCAGTTTTTTCAGCAGGGGGAATTCACCCCTCCACTTT
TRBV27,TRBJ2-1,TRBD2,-,CASSKGTSGGYNEQFF,TGTGCCAGCAGTAAAGGGACTAGCGGCGGTTACAATGAGCAGTTCTTC
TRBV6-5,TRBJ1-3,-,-,CASSYRAGNTIYF,TGTGCCAGCAGTTACCGGGCTGGAAACACCATATATTTT
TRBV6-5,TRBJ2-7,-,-,CASSYSRLSQAYEQYF,TGTGCCAGCAGTTACTCGAGACTATCCCAAGCCTACGAGCAGTACTTC
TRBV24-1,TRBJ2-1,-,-,CATSETNNEQFF,TGTGCCACCAGTGAGACAAACAATGAGCAGTTCTTC
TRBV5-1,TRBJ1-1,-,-,CASSLDPGRTEAFF,TGCGCCAGCAGCTTGGACCCGGGGAGAACTGAAGCTTTCTTT
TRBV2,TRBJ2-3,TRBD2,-,CASSPLAKGADTQYF,TGTGCCAGCAGCCCACTAGCGAAGGGCGCAGATACGCAGTATTTT
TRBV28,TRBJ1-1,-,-,CASSFPEFEAFF,TGTGCCAGCAGTTTTCCGGAGTTTGAAGCTTTCTTT
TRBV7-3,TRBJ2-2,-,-,CASSLRGANTGELFF,TGTGCCAGCAGCTTGCGGGGTGCGAACACCGGGGAGCTGTTTTTT
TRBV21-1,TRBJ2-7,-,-,CASSKEVGTRNEQYF,TGTGCCAGCAGCAAAGAAGTCGGGACAAGGAACGAGCAGTACTTC
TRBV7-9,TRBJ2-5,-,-,CASSIPTGSRQETQYF,TGTGCCAGCAGCATCCCCACAGGGTCCCGACAAGAGACCCAGTACTTC
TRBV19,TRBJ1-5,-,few,CASSNRANQPQHF,TGTGCCAGTAGTAACAGGGCAAATCAGCCCCAGCATTTT
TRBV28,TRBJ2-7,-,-,CASTPHRDSYEQYF,TGTGCCAGCACCCCACACAGGGACTCCTACGAGCAGTACTTC
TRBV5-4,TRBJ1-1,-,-,CASSPPVDPGGTEAFF,TGTGCCAGCAGCCCTCCAGTCGACCCCGGAGGGACTGAAGCTTTCTTT
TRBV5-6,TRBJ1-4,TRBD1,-,CASSSQFRDRVKLFF,TGTGCCAGCAGCTCTCAATTCCGGGACAGGGTTAAACTGTTTTTT
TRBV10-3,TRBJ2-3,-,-,CAISDSRGAADTQYF,TGTGCCATCAGTGATAGTCGGGGAGCGGCAGATACGCAGTATTTT
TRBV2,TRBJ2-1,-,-,CASSGLAADYNEQFF,TGTGCCAGCAGTGGATTAGCGGCGGATTACAATGAGCAGTTCTTC
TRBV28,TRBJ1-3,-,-,CASTSPESGNTIYF,TGTGCCAGCACTTCCCCGGAGTCTGGAAACACCATATATTTT
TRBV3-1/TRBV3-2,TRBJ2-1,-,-,CASSQGRGGQFF,TGTGCCAGCAGCCAAGGAAGGGGGGGCCAGTTCTTC
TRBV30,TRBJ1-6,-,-,CAWSVLGGNSPLHF,TGTGCCTGGAGTGTACTAGGGGGTAATTCACCCCTCCACTTT
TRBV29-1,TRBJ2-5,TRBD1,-,CSVELDRRETQYF,TGCAGCGTTGAATTGGACAGGCGAGAGACCCAGTACTTC
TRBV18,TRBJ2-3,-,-,CASSLSTDTQYF,TGTGCCAGCTCACTAAGCACAGATACGCAGTATTTT
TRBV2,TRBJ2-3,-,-,CASRLGPTGRDTQYF,TGTGCCAGCAGACTAGGACCGACTGGGAGAGATACGCAGTATTTT